This T cell receptor (beta chain) came from a study of control samples from healthy donors and cancer patients. Measured with immunoSEQ multiplex PCR; TCRdb has only the in-frame clones, and not every one. In the table there are around 50,000 clones, about 92% of which are singletons. This CDR3 comprises 14 residues. Germline values: CDR1 SGHTA, CDR2 FQGNSA. The V gene lost 0 bases and the J gene lost 5 bases, with 10 bases spanning the gap. The sequencing input was PBMCs. This clonotype originated in a man in his forties with colorectal cancer. This rearrangement joins TRBV7-2 to TRBJ1-1, with D tentatively TRBD1 (5 bases). Written as DNA, the CDR3 is TGTGCCAGCAGCTTAGCCGGCCAGGGAACTGAAGCTTTCTTT. Translation gives CASSLAGQGTEAFF.